This T cell receptor beta chain was recorded in a study of type 1 regulatory T cells. Study context: This in vitro CD4 product, T-allo10, is enriched for Tr1 cells and alloantigen-specific. Study-wide findings and caveats: Type 1 regulatory T cells had a more restricted TCR repertoire than non-type 1 regulatory T cells.

This clonotype was counted ten times or more. Its target is not known. The CDR3 consists of 15 residues. The V and J ends lost 5 bases and 3 bases, in that order; junction bases with no gene match: 6. Germline lookup yields CDR1 DFQATT and CDR2 SNEGSKA (reference sequence). TCRdb reanalysed the reads using MiXCR and keeps one entry per CDR3 protein. The sample has roughly 71,000 distinct CDR3 sequences; around 20% are singletons. Sequencing input: cultured type 1 regulatory T (Tr1) cells, either the whole culture or a sorted fraction (not recorded which). This TCR came from a human donor in good health. The chain joins TRBV20-1 to TRBJ2-3; 12 nucleotides align to TRBD2. The CDR3 region is CSAPATSGRTDTQYF. CDR3 bases: TGCAGTGCTCCTGCGACTAGCGGGAGAACAGATACGCAGTATTTT.